This TCR beta chain was identified in a study of TIL therapy for anti-PD-1-resistant metastatic lung cancer. Study-level information: Tumor harvest preceded PD-1/PD-L1 blockade, followed by nivolumab treatment.

The immunoSEQ assay was v3. The repertoire was sequenced with immunoSEQ multiplex PCR; TCRdb's copy has only in-frame clones and lacks some. The sample consists of roughly 54,000 clones, roughly 91% of them appearing once. As to time point: pre-treatment sample, taken before nivolumab and TIL therapy. Adults with stage 4 NSCLC were enrolled in a phase I trial. The V end lost 2 bases, the J end lost 5 bases, and 10 bases lay between the germline ends. CDR3 length equals 15 residues. CDR1 and CDR2 from the germline V gene are MGHDK and SYGVNS. The sequence came from a person between 25 and 79 years old with non-small cell lung cancer. This material consisted of blood, taken at baseline. The chain combines TRBV25-1 with TRBJ1-6; D is ambiguous. CDR3 in DNA: TGTGCCAGCAGTGAAACGTTAGTAGATAATTCACCCCTCCACTTT. Its translation: CASSETLVDNSPLHF.